Following are 8 T cell receptor beta chains from one sample sequenced in a study of blood T cell repertoires in COVID-19. TCRdb's copy holds only in-frame clones and misses some; the assay was immunoSEQ multiplex PCR. The sample yields some 250,000 clones, around 86% seen once. The specimen sequenced was peripheral blood. The receptors stem from a woman in her sixties with COVID-19, enrolled during active disease.

The genes are TRBV30 and TRBJ2-7; 7 positions match TRBD1. The CDR3 length is 11 residues. V was pared by 6 bases and J by 9 bases, with 8 bases of the junction left unmatched. Germline V CDR1 and CDR2: GTSNPN, SVGIG (reference sequence). The DNA of the CDR3 is TGTGCCTGTAACCGGGACAGAGGGCAGTACTTC. Protein: CACNRDRGQYF.

The rearrangement joins TRBV19 to TRBJ1-1; a weak D match, TRBD1 (5 bases). Per germline, CDR1 LNHDA and CDR2 SQIVND (reference sequence). Trimming took off 3 bases at V and 11 bases at J, with 10 bases between the two ends. This CDR3 is built from 11 residues. The CDR3 loop reads CASSIGAEAFF. The DNA of the CDR3 is TGTGCCAGTAGTATTGGGGCAGAGGCTTTCTTT.

This chain connects TRBV19 to TRBJ2-2; TRBD1 aligns across 7 bases. Germline V gene sequence: CDR1 LNHDA, CDR2 SQIVND (reference sequence). The V segment lost 1 base and the J segment 4 bases; nucleotides outside the gene matches: 6. This CDR3 contains 16 residues. DNA for the CDR3: TGTGCCAGTAGTATAGTTTCAGGGGGTGGCACCGGGGAGCTGTTTTTT. It specifies CASSIVSGGGTGELFF.

J is TRBJ1-2 and V is TRBV7-9; possible D gene TRBD1, 6 bases. The ends were cut back, 4 bases at V and 2 bases at J, with 14 bases in the middle. Looked up from germline, CDR1 is SEHNR and CDR2 is FQNEAQ (reference sequence). This CDR3 is built from 15 residues. CDR3 sequence (DNA): TGTGCCAGCAGCTCGGGAACGGACAGAAACTATGGCTACACCTTC. Translating it yields CASSSGTDRNYGYTF.

The rearrangement joins TRBV2 to TRBJ2-2, with D possibly TRBD2 on 5 matching bases. Germline V CDR1 and CDR2: SNHLY, FYNNEI. Trimming took off 4 bases at V and 5 bases at J, with 11 bases between the two ends. This CDR3 comprises 14 residues. Here the CDR3 DNA reads TGTGCCAGCAGTGTGACCAGCGGTACCGGGGAGCTGTTTTTT. Encoded protein: CASSVTSGTGELFF.

The chain carries TRBV19 and TRBJ2-2, with D unresolved. With 7 bases removed from V and 5 bases from J, the gap between germline ends came to 11 bases. CDR1 is LNHDA, CDR2 SQIVND, per germline (reference sequence). This CDR3 has 13 residues. As DNA, the CDR3 is TGTGCCAGTAATTTGGTACGGACCGGGGAGCTGTTTTTT. The encoded protein is CASNLVRTGELFF. Variable domain in full (rest from reference TRBV19 and TRBJ2-2): DGGITQSPKYLFRKEGQNVTLSCEQNLNHDAMYWYRQDPGQGLRLIYYSQIVNDFQKGDIAEGYSVSREKKESFPLTVTSAQKNPTAFYLCASNLVRTGELFFGEGSRLTVL.

The V gene is TRBV28, the J gene TRBJ1-1; D is possibly TRBD1 (6 bases). The length of the CDR3 is 12 residues. Germline V lookup: CDR1 MDHEN, CDR2 SYDVKM. The germline V and J ends were trimmed by 8 bases and 4 bases, with 11 bases remaining between them. The CDR3: CASGGATTEAFF. DNA for the CDR3: TGTGCCAGCGGGGGCGCGACCACTGAAGCTTTCTTT.

The rearrangement links TRBV29-1 to TRBJ2-7, with 7 bases matching TRBD1. The CDR3 covers 10 residues. Trimming at V came to 4 bases and at J to 9 bases, leaving 3 bases not matched to a gene. Germline V gives CDR1 SQVTM, CDR2 ANQGSEA. The CDR3 spells CSVVSGGQYF. Written as DNA, the CDR3 is TGCAGCGTTGTTTCAGGGGGGCAGTACTTC.